The clone carrying this TCR beta chain was detected a few times. The CDR3 contains 15 residues. The J segment lost 7 bases and the V segment lost 6 bases, leaving 13 bases of the junction unmatched. CDR1 and CDR2 from the germline V gene are LNHDA and SQIVND (reference sequence). Recruitment covered about 25 US areas and drew participants whose ages spanned roughly 18 to 100 years. Assignments of participants to cohorts depended upon their own reported clinical history. The record originates from a study of blood T cell repertoires in COVID-19. Across the whole study: The cDNA or gDNA used as material had been derived from T cells, B-cell-depleted T cells, or PBMCs.

Repertoires were generated with immunoSEQ multiplex PCR, while TCRdb's copy carries only in-frame clones and drops some. The sample contains about 300,000 clones, approximately 84% of which appear only once. Sequencing used PBMCs or T cells enriched from blood (not recorded which). The receptor was isolated from a man younger than 45 who had recovered from COVID-19. The V and J genes are TRBV19 and TRBJ2-5, with 8 bases lining up with TRBD2. CDR3 in amino acids: CASSSLERESGTQYF. CDR3 nucleotides: TGTGCCAGTAGCTCCCTCGAGCGGGAGAGCGGGACCCAGTACTTC.